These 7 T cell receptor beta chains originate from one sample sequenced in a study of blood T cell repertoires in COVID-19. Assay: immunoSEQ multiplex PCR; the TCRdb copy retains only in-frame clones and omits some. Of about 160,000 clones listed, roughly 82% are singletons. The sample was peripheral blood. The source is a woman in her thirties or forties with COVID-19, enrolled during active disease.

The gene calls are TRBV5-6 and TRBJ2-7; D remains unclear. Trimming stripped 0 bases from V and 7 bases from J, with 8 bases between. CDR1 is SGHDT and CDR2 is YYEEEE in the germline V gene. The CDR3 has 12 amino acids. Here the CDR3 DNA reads TGTGCCAGCAGCTTGGGGTACGAGGAGCAGTACGTC. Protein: CASSLGYEEQYV.

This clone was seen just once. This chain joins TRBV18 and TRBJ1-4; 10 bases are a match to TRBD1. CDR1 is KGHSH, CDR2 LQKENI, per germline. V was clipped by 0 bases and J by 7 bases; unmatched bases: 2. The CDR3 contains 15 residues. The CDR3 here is CASSPPGDRGEKLFF. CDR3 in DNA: TGTGCCAGCTCACCACCTGGGGACAGGGGTGAAAAACTGTTTTTT.

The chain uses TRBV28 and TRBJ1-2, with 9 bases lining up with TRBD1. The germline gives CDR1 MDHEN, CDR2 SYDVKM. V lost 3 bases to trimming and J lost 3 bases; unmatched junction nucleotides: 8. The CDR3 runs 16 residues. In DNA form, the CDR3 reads TGTGCCAGCAGTTTTCGCGACAGGGGGAACTACTATGGCTACACCTTC. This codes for CASSFRDRGNYYGYTF.

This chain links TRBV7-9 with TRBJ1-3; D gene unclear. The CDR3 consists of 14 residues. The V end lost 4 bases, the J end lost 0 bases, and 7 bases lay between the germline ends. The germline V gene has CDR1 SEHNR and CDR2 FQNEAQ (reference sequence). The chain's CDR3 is CASSSQDSGNTIYF. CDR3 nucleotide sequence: TGTGCCAGCAGCTCCCAGGACTCTGGAAACACCATATATTTT.

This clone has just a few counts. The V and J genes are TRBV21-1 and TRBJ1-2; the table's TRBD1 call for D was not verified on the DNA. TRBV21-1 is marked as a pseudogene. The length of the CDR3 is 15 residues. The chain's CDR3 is CASRPNRGSFFGYTF. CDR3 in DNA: TGTGCCAGCAGACCAAACAGGGGGTCTTTTTTTGGCTACACCTTC.

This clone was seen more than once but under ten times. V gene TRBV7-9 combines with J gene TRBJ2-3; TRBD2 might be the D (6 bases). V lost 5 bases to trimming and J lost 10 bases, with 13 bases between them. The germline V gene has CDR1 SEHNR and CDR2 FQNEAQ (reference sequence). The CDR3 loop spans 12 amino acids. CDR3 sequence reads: CASSQGLSAQYF. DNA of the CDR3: TGTGCCAGCAGCCAGGGACTTTCTGCGCAGTATTTT.

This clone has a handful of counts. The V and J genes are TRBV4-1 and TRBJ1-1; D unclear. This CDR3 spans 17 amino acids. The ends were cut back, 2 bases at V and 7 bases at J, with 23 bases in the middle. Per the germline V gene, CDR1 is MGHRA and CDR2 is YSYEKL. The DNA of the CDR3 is TGCGCCAGCAGCCAATTGTTCGCCAGGCCATCAGTTGGTGAAGCTTTCTTT. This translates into CASSQLFARPSVGEAFF.